The present TCR beta chain was sequenced within a study of blood T cell repertoires in COVID-19. Across the whole study: From T cells, B-cell-depleted T cells, or PBMCs came the material, which was cDNA or gDNA.

Some clones are missing from TCRdb's copy, which holds only in-frame ones; the method was immunoSEQ multiplex PCR. The sample consists of around 280,000 clones, around 84% of them appearing once. The CDR3 runs to 17 residues. V lost 5 bases and J 0 bases, leaving 17 bases between the germline ends. The sample consisted of peripheral blood. The J gene is TRBJ1-5, the V gene TRBV23-1, with a weak D call TRBD1 (6 bases). TRBV23-1 qualifies as an ORF whose function is uncertain. The sequence was obtained from a man in his 70s with acute or convalescent COVID-19. The CDR3 region has the DNA TGCGCCAGCAGTTCCGGGACAACCCTTTATAGCAATCAGCCCCAGCATTTT. Amino acid sequence: CASSSGTTLYSNQPQHF.